The TCR beta chain described here comes from a study of blood T cell repertoires in COVID-19. On the study more broadly: COVID-19 samples from acute and convalescent phases originated in the United States, Italy and Spain. The cDNA or gDNA used as material had been derived from T cells, B-cell-depleted T cells, or PBMCs.

Germline V gives CDR1 SNHLY, CDR2 FYNNEI. CDR3 length: 15 residues. V gave up 6 bases and J gave up 1 base; unmatched junction bases: 1. In the source study's methods: Reference gene primer amplification yielded estimated nucleated cell counts. Clones were sequenced by immunoSEQ multiplex PCR, and TCRdb holds only the in-frame ones, with some missing. That table furnishes V, J and clone size, whereas the DNA furnished D and trimming. There are about 190,000 clones in the sample; around 84% occur only once, and 20% lies in the top ten. The receptor was isolated from a human donor in a cohort sampled during active COVID-19. The specimen sequenced was peripheral blood. J is TRBJ1-6 and V is TRBV2; 9 bases match TRBD1. The CDR3 coding sequence is TGTGCCAGCAGGGACAGGGGATCCTATAATTCACCCCTCCACTTT. Translating gives CASRDRGSYNSPLHF.